This TCR beta chain was captured in a study of human T cells and chemical hapten exposure. Overall study context: 2% DPC was applied to around 2 cm by around 2 cm of upper inner arm skin for sensitization. Readings were taken at 6 days from patch tests that had applied 0.01% DPC to the upper back.

Via MiXCR, TCRdb re-called the RACE reads, giving one row per CDR3 protein. Here the sample spans around 120,000 distinct CDR3 sequences, about 13% being singletons. This clonotype was counted a few times. The time point here: patch test 1, 2 weeks after DPC sensitization. Regarding treatment: therapeutic diphenylcyclopropenone sensitization with weekly scalp DPC. Alopecia patients between 18 and 70 years old and suitable for DPC were used as donors. Unseparated into fractions, whole blood served as the source from which total RNA was extracted. The junction had 14 bases not matched to a gene; V was cut back by 7 bases and J by 11 bases. Germline values: CDR1 MNHEY, CDR2 SVGAGI. This CDR3 is built from 13 residues.

The receptor was derived from a man aged 18 to 30 with alopecia areata. Some clones in this sample may be carry-over from other donors' samples. The chain couples TRBV6-5 to TRBJ2-7, with 7 bases aligning to TRBD2. Sequencing was performed on whole blood, taken in connection with sensitization to the hapten diphenylcyclopropenone (DPC). Written as DNA, the CDR3 is TGTGCCAGCATAGCCTCTTTTTCAGGGAGGGAGTACTTC. Protein: CASIASFSGREYF.